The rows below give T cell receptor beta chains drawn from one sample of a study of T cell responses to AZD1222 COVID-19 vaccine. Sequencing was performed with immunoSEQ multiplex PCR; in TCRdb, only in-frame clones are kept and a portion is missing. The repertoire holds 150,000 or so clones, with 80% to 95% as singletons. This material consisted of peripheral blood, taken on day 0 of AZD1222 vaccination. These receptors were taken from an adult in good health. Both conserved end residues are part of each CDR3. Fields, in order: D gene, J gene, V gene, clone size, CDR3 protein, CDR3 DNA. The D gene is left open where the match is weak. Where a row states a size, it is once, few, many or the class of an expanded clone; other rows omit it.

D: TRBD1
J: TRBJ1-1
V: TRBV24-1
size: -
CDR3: CATSDSEGQGRSAEAFF
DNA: TGTGCCACCAGTGATTCCGAGGGACAGGGAAGATCCGCTGAAGCTTTCTTT

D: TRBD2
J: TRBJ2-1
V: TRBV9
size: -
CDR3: CASSVGTGTSGRDEQFF
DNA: TGTGCCAGCAGCGTAGGGACCGGGACTAGCGGGAGGGATGAGCAGTTCTTC

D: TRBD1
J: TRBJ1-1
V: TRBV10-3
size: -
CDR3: CAISEGQGNTEAFF
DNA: TGTGCCATCAGTGAAGGACAGGGGAACACTGAAGCTTTCTTT

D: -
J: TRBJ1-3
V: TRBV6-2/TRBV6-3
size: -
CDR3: CASSPGGHSSGNTIYF
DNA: TGTGCCAGCAGCCCTGGGGGTCATAGCTCTGGAAACACCATATATTTT

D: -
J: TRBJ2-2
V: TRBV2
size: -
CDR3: CASTDYRNTGELFF
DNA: TGTGCCAGCACGGACTACCGGAACACCGGGGAGCTGTTTTTT

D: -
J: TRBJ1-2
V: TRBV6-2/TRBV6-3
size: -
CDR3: CASSYSLTGKANYGYTF
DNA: TGTGCCAGCAGTTACTCACTCACAGGGAAGGCTAACTATGGCTACACCTTC

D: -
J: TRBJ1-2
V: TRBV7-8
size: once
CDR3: CASSLGFVLDDNPYGYTF
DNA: TGTGCCAGCAGCTTAGGATTCGTCCTAGATGACAACCCATATGGCTACACCTTC

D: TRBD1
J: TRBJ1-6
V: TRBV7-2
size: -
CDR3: CASSLVETGTGNSPLHF
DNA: TGTGCCAGCAGCTTAGTAGAGACCGGGACAGGCAATTCACCCCTCCACTTT

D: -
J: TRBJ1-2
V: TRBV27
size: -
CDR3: CASSLYEGYGYTF
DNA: TGTGCCAGCAGTTTATATGAGGGATATGGCTACACCTTC

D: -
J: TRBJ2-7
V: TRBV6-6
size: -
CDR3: CASSYSTSYEQYF
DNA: TGTGCCAGCAGTTACTCCACCTCCTACGAGCAGTACTTC

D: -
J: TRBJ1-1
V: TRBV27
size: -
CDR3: CASSPSGAFMNTEAFF
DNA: TGTGCCAGCAGTCCCTCCGGGGCCTTTATGAACACTGAAGCTTTCTTT

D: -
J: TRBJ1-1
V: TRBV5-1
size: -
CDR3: CASSLVSTSLDTEAFF
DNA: TGCGCCAGCAGCTTGGTCTCCACCTCCCTTGACACTGAAGCTTTCTTT

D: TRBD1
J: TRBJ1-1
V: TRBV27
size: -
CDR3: CASSLPGTGGNTEAFF
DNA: TGTGCCAGCAGTTTACCAGGGACAGGGGGAAACACTGAAGCTTTCTTT

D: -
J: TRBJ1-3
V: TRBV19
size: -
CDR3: CATRVSSGNTIYF
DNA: TGTGCCACTAGGGTTTCCTCTGGAAACACCATATATTTT

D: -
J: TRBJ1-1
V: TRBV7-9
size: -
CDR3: CASSSGVWGSTEAFF
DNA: TGTGCCAGCAGCTCAGGGGTCTGGGGTTCCACTGAAGCTTTCTTT

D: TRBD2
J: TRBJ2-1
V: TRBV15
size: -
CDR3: CATSRDPGGRARNEQFF
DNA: TGTGCCACCAGCAGAGATCCGGGCGGGAGGGCCAGAAATGAGCAGTTCTTC

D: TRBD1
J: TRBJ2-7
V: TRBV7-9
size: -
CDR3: CASSSRTGYHQYF
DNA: TGTGCCAGCAGCTCGAGGACAGGATATCACCAGTACTTC

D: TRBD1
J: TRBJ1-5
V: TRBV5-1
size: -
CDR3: CASSLGTGGQPQHF
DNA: TGCGCCAGCAGCTTGGGGACAGGGGGTCAGCCCCAGCATTTT

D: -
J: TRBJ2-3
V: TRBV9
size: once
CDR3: CASSPRRPSTDTQYF
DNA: TGTGCCAGCAGCCCCCGACGACCTAGCACAGATACGCAGTATTTT

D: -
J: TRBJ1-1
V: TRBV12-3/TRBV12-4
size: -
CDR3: CASSRGGEAFF
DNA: TGTGCCAGCAGCCGAGGGGGGGAAGCTTTCTTT

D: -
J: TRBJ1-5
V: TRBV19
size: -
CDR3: CASSIASNQPQHF
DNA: TGTGCCAGTAGTATCGCTAGCAATCAGCCCCAGCATTTT

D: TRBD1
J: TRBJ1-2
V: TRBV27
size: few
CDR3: CASRTDREGGYTF
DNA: TGTGCCAGCAGAACCGACAGGGAAGGGGGCTACACCTTC

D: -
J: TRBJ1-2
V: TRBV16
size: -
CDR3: CASSQEGSPVYGYTF
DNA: TGTGCCAGCAGCCAAGAGGGCAGCCCCGTCTATGGCTACACCTTC

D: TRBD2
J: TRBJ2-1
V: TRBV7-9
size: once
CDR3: CASSFSGLAYNEQFF
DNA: TGTGCCAGCAGCTTTTCGGGACTAGCGTATAATGAGCAGTTCTTC

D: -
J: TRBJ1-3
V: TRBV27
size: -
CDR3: CASSSDGNSGNTIYF
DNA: TGTGCCAGCAGTTCGGACGGCAACTCTGGAAACACCATATATTTT

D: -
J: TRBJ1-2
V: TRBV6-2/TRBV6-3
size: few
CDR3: CASSYSPLYGYTF
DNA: TGTGCCAGCAGTTATTCTCCCCTCTATGGCTACACCTTC

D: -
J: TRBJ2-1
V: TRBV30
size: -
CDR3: CALASQGYNEQFF
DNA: TGTGCCTTGGCCTCCCAGGGCTACAATGAGCAGTTCTTC